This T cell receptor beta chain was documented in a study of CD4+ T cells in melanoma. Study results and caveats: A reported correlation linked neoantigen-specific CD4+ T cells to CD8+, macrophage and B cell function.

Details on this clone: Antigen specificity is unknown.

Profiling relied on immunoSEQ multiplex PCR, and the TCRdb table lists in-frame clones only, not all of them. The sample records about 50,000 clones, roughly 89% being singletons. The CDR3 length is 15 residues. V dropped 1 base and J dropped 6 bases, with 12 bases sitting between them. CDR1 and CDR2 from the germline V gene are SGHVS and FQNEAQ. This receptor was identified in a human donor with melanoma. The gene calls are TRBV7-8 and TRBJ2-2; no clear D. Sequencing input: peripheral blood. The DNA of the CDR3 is TGTGCCAGCAGCTTAGTTAAAGGTTGGGCCGGGGAGCTGTTTTTT. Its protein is CASSLVKGWAGELFF.